These T cell receptor beta chains were read from a single sample in a study of cytomegalovirus exposure and HLA in healthy donors. Measured with immunoSEQ multiplex PCR; TCRdb has only the in-frame clones, and not every one. The sample shows more than 95,000 clones, roughly 18% of them seen only once. The sequenced material came from PBMCs. The receptors were gathered from a female donor in good health and CMV-seropositive. Each CDR3 is given with its conserved first and last residue. A D gene is named only where the DNA matches it firmly. A row's size may be missing; if present it is once, few, many or a size class.

d_call: TRBD1; clone_size: few; v_call: TRBV5-1; j_call: TRBJ1-2; cdr3_length: 17; cdr3_aa: CASSLSPGTGGDYGYTF; cdr3_nt: TGCGCCAGCAGCTTGTCGCCAGGGACAGGGGGCGACTATGGCTACACCTTC
d_call: .; clone_size: few; v_call: TRBV18; j_call: TRBJ1-4; cdr3_length: 16; cdr3_aa: CASSPSGVRPSEKLFF; cdr3_nt: TGTGCCAGCTCACCAAGCGGTGTGCGACCGAGCGAAAAACTGTTTTTT
d_call: .; clone_size: few; v_call: TRBV13; j_call: TRBJ2-7; cdr3_length: 18; cdr3_aa: CASSLGVGTGPGWNEQYF; cdr3_nt: TGTGCCAGCAGCTTAGGAGTCGGAACAGGACCAGGGTGGAACGAGCAGTACTTC
d_call: TRBD1; clone_size: few; v_call: TRBV5-6; j_call: TRBJ1-2; cdr3_length: 14; cdr3_aa: CASSLPGQGHGYTF; cdr3_nt: TGTGCCAGCAGCTTACCGGGACAGGGGCATGGCTACACCTTC
d_call: .; clone_size: .; v_call: TRBV5-8; j_call: TRBJ1-5; cdr3_length: 15; cdr3_aa: CASSLVGGLAQPQHF; cdr3_nt: TGTGCCAGCAGCTTGGTCGGGGGGTTAGCTCAGCCCCAGCATTTT
d_call: .; clone_size: few; v_call: TRBV2; j_call: TRBJ1-1; cdr3_length: 15; cdr3_aa: CASSVQGPGDTEAFF; cdr3_nt: TGTGCCAGCAGTGTCCAGGGGCCGGGCGACACTGAAGCTTTCTTT
d_call: .; clone_size: .; v_call: TRBV4-3; j_call: TRBJ2-7; cdr3_length: 16; cdr3_aa: CASSHSPSPGDYEQYF; cdr3_nt: TGCGCCAGCAGCCACAGCCCTTCGCCAGGGGATTACGAGCAGTACTTC
d_call: TRBD2; clone_size: few; v_call: TRBV30; j_call: TRBJ2-1; cdr3_length: 14; cdr3_aa: CAWSGTSTSRGQFF; cdr3_nt: TGTGCCTGGAGTGGGACTAGCACCTCTCGGGGGCAGTTCTTC
d_call: TRBD1; clone_size: few; v_call: TRBV6-5; j_call: TRBJ1-5; cdr3_length: 13; cdr3_aa: CASSYSSQGVKHF; cdr3_nt: TGTGCCAGCAGTTACTCATCACAGGGGGTGAAGCATTTT
d_call: TRBD2; clone_size: .; v_call: TRBV6-5; j_call: TRBJ2-3; cdr3_length: 15; cdr3_aa: CASSYGSGDGDTQYF; cdr3_nt: TGTGCCAGCAGTTACGGTAGCGGGGACGGCGATACGCAGTATTTT
d_call: .; clone_size: few; v_call: TRBV7-2; j_call: TRBJ2-7; cdr3_length: 17; cdr3_aa: CASSRVGGAITTYEQYF; cdr3_nt: TGTGCCAGCAGCCGAGTGGGGGGGGCGATCACTACCTACGAGCAGTACTTC